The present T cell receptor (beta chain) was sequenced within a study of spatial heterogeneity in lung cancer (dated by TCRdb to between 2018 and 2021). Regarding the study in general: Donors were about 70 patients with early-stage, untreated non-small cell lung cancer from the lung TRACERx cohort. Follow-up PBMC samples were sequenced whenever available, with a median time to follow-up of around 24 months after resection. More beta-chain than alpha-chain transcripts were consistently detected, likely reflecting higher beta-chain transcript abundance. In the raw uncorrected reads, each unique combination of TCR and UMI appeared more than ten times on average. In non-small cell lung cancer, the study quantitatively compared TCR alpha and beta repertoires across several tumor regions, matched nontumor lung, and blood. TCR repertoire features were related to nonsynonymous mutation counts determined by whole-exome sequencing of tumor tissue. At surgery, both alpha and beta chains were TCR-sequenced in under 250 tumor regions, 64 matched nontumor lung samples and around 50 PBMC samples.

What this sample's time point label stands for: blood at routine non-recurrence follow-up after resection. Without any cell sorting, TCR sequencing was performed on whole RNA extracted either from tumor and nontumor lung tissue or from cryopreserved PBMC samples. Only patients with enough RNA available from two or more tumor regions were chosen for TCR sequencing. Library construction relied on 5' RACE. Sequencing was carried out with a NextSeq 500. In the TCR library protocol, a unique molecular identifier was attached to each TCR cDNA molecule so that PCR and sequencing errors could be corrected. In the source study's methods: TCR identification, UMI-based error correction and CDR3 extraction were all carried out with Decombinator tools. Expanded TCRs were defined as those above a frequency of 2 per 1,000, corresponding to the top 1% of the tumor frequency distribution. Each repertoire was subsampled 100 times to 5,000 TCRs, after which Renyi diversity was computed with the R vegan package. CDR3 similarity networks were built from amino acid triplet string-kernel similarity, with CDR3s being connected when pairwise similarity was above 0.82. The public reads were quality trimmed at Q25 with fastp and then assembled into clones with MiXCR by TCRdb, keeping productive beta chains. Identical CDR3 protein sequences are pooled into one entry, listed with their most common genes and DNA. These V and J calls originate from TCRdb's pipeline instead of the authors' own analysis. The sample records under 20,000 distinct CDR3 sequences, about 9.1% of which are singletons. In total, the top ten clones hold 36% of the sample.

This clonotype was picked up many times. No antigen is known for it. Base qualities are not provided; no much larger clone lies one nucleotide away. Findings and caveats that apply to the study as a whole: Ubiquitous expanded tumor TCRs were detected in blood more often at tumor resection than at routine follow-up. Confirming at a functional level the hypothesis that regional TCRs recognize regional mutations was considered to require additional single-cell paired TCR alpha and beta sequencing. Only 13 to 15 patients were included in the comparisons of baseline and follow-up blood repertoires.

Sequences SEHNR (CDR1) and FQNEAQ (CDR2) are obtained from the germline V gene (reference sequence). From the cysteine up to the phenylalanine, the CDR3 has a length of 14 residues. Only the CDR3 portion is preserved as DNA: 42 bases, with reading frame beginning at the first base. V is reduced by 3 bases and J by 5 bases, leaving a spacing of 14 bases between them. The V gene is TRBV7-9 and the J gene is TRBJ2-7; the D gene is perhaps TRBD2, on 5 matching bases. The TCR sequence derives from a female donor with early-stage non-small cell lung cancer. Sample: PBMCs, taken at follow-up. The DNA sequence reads TGTGCCAGCAGCTTTGGTTCACGGGGAGACGAGCAGTACTTC. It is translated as CASSFGSRGDEQYF.